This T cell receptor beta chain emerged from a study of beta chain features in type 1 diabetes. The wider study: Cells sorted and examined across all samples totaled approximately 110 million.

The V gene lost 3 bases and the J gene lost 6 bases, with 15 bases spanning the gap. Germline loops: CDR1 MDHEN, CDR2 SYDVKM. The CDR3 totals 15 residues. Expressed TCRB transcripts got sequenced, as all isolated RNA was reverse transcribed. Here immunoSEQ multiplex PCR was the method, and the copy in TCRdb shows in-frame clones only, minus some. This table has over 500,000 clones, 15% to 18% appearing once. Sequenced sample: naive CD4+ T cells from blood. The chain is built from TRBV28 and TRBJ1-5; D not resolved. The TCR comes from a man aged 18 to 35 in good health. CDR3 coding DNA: TGTGCCAGCAGTTTTTTCGGACCCATGGGTCAGCCCCAGCATTTT. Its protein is CASSFFGPMGQPQHF.